The 14 T cell receptor beta chains below were found in one sample sequenced in a study of T cells in Graves' hyperthyroidism and ophthalmopathy. Using RNA transcripts as the source, TCR beta CDR3 regions were amplified. A set of HTBI primers served as the primers for a first-round RT-PCR of the TCR CDR3. TCRdb redid the calling of the multiplex PCR reads with MiXCR, one entry per CDR3 protein. Of about 560,000 distinct CDR3 sequences detected, roughly 17% appear once; the ten largest clones hold more than 15%. Sequencing was done on a sample of blood. Source of these receptors: a woman between 18 and 29 years old with Graves' hyperthyroidism.

This clonotype was counted at least ten times. The chain joins TRBV11-2 to TRBJ2-1, with D unresolved. CDR1 SGHAT and CDR2 FQNNGV come from the germline V gene. This CDR3 is 13 amino acids long. V gave up 4 bases and J gave up 3 bases, with 7 bases separating them. CDR3: CASSWTSYNEQFF. CDR3 DNA: TGTGCCAGCAGCTGGACCAGCTACAATGAGCAGTTCTTC.

Here the CDR3 DNA reads TGTGCCAGTGGCAGGGGGCAGGACATTCAGTACTTC. This translates into CASGRGQDIQYF. The chain recombines TRBV19 with TRBJ2-4; 8 bases are a match to TRBD1. CDR3 size: 12 residues. Trimming cost V 8 bases and J 8 bases; bases outside gene matches: 5. The germline V gene encodes CDR1 LNHDA and CDR2 SQIVND (reference sequence).

This clonotype has at least ten counts. The chain uses TRBV27 and TRBJ2-3; no clear D. Germline V gives CDR1 MNHEY, CDR2 SMNVEV (reference sequence). V was shortened by 2 bases and J by 2 bases, with 20 bases between the two germline ends. This CDR3 contains 18 residues. The CDR3 sequence is CASSLLSLQPVLTDTQYF. CDR3 in DNA: TGTGCCAGCAGTTTACTGTCCCTCCAACCTGTGCTCACAGATACGCAGTATTTT.

There are a few counts of this clonotype. Given a much more abundant clone one base away, this may be a read error. The gene calls are TRBV27 and TRBJ1-1; 11 positions match TRBD1. V gave up 3 bases and J gave up 1 base; unmatched junction bases: 10. This CDR3 is built from 18 residues. CDR1 MNHEY and CDR2 SMNVEV come from the germline V gene (reference sequence). CDR3 in amino acids: CASSLARTGGPWNTEAFF. The CDR3 DNA is TGTGCCAGCAGTTTGGCTCGGACAGGGGGCCCCTGGAACACTGAAGCTTTCTTT.

The DNA for the CDR3 is TGTGCCAGCAGCTTATGGGTTTCCGCAACAAATGAGCAGTTCTTC. It specifies CASSLWVSATNEQFF. The J gene is TRBJ2-1, the V gene TRBV7-9; D ambiguous. Deletions cut 2 bases from V and 7 bases from J, with 15 bases between. The CDR3 runs 15 residues. Looked up from germline, CDR1 is SEHNR and CDR2 is FQNEAQ (reference sequence).

This sequence joins TRBV6-1 and TRBJ1-5, with 7 bases fitting TRBD1. There are 15 residues in the CDR3. V dropped 6 bases and J dropped 3; count of bases not matched to a gene: 8. Germline V gene lookup returns CDR1 MNHNS and CDR2 SASEGT. CDR3 DNA: TGTGCCAGCAGCCCCCCCGGGACAGCCAATCAGCCCCAGCATTTT. Encoded protein: CASSPPGTANQPQHF.

The chain uses TRBV7-9 and TRBJ2-1; 10 bases agree with TRBD2. The CDR3 extends over 19 amino acids. V shed 4 bases, J shed 0 bases, and the junction held 12 bases outside the gene matches. From germline, CDR1 is SEHNR and CDR2 FQNEAQ (reference sequence). The CDR3: CASSSHGLAGVSSYNEQFF. The CDR3 DNA follows: TGTGCCAGCAGCTCTCATGGGCTAGCGGGGGTGAGCTCCTACAATGAGCAGTTCTTC.

This clonotype was found a few times. The V gene is TRBV5-1, the J gene TRBJ2-1; tentative D call: TRBD1 (6 bases). The CDR3 is made up of 16 amino acids. Trimming pared 4 bases from V and 7 bases from J, leaving 21 bases between. Looked up from germline, CDR1 is SGHRS and CDR2 is YFSETQ. The CDR3, as DNA: TGCGCCAGCAGCCCAACCTGGGGGCCCCGGGGTAATGAGCAGTTCTTC. Translated: CASSPTWGPRGNEQFF.

This clonotype came up many times. This chain connects TRBV27 to TRBJ2-5; 7 bases are a match to TRBD2. V lost 4 bases to trimming and J lost 5 bases; unmatched junction nucleotides: 7. Germline V gene data show CDR1 as MNHEY and CDR2 as SMNVEV (reference sequence). The CDR3 extends over 14 amino acids. The CDR3 nucleotides read TGTGCCAGCAGTTCCAACGGGGGAGGGGAGACCCAGTACTTC. It translates to CASSSNGGGETQYF.

The chain combines TRBV5-1 with TRBJ2-3; the D gene could be TRBD1 or TRBD2 (6 bases each). Germline V gene data show CDR1 as SGHRS and CDR2 as YFSETQ. V lost 3 bases and J lost 2, with 10 bases in between. The CDR3 covers 14 residues. This CDR3 reads CASSYGGYTDTQYF. The CDR3 bases are TGCGCCAGCAGCTACGGGGGCTACACAGATACGCAGTATTTT. The variable domain in full, completed from reference TRBV5-1 and TRBJ2-3, reads KAGVTQTPRYLIKTRGQQVTLSCSPISGHRSVSWYQQTPGQGLQFLFEYFSETQRNKGNFPGRFSGRQFSNSRSEMNVSTLELGDSALYLCASSYGGYTDTQYFGPGTRLTVL.

The gene calls are TRBV11-2 and TRBJ2-5; no definite D call. Germline V gives CDR1 SGHAT, CDR2 FQNNGV. V lost 6 bases to trimming and J lost 2 bases, with 13 bases between them. This CDR3 comprises 14 residues. The CDR3, as DNA: TGTGCCAGCAGTCCCCCTCCAGCGCAAGAGACCCAGTACTTC. Translating it yields CASSPPPAQETQYF.

This clonotype has at least ten counts. The rearrangement links TRBV5-1 to TRBJ1-2; D not resolved. Germline values: CDR1 SGHRS, CDR2 YFSETQ. This CDR3 is 13 amino acids long. Deletions cut 5 bases from V and 0 bases from J, with 8 bases between. Written as DNA, the CDR3 is TGCGCCAGCAGTCCAGCCTCTAACTATGGCTACACCTTC. Translating it yields CASSPASNYGYTF.

This clonotype was counted at least ten times. Here the CDR3 DNA reads TGTGCCAGCAGCTCCACTAGCGGTCCTAAGATAGAGACCCAGTACTTC. Protein sequence: CASSSTSGPKIETQYF. The rearrangement joins TRBV28 to TRBJ2-5; 8 positions match TRBD2. Unmatched junction bases numbered 13, after V lost 6 bases and J lost 4 bases. The CDR3 spans 16 residues. CDR1 is MDHEN, CDR2 SYDVKM, per germline.

The rearrangement joins TRBV5-4 to TRBJ1-3; TRBD1 agrees at 8 bases. CDR3 length equals 16 residues. With V trimmed by 1 base and J by 0 bases, 3 bases remained unmatched. Germline assignment: CDR1 SGHNT and CDR2 YYREEE (reference sequence). As DNA, the CDR3 is TGTGCCAGCAGCTTGAGGACAGGGAGCTCTGGAAACACCATATATTTT. Encoded protein: CASSLRTGSSGNTIYF.